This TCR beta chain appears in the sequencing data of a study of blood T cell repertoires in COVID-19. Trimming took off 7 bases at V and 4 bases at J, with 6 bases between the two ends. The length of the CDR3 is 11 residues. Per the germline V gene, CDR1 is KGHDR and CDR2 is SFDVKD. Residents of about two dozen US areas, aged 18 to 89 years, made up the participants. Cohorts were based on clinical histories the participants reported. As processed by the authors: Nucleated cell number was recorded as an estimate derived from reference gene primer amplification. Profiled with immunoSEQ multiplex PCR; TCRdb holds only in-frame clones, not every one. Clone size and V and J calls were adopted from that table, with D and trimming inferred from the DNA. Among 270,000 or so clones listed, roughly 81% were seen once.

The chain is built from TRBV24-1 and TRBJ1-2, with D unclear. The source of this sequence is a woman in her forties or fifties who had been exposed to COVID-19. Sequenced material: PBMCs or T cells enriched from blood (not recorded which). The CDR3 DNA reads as TGTGCCACCAGGGGCAGCTATGGCTACACCTTC. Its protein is CATRGSYGYTF.